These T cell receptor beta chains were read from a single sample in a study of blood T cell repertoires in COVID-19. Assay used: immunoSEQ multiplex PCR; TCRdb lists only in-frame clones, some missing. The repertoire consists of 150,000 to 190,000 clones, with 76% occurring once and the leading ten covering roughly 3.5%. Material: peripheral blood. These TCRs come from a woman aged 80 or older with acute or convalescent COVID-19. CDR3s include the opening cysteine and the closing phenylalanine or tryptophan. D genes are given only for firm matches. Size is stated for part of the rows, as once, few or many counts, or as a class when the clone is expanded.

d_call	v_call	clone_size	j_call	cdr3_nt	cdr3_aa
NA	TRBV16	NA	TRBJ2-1	TGTGCCAGCAGCCCGACTTCAGGACAGCAGAAACAGTTCTTC	CASSPTSGQQKQFF
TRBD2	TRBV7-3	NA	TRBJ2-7	TGTGCCAGCAGCTTAATGGGTGTTAGCGGGGCTTACGAGCAGTACTTC	CASSLMGVSGAYEQYF
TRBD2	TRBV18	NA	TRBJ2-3	TGTGCCAGCTCACCATCCGGGACTAGCGGGAGTAGCTCAGATACGCAGTATTTT	CASSPSGTSGSSSDTQYF
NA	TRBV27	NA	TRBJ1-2	TGTGCCAGCAGTCCCCGTGCGGGGGCGGGGTATGGCTACACCTTC	CASSPRAGAGYGYTF
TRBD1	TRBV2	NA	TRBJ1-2	TGTGCCAGCAGTACCGGGACAGCCGACTATGGCTACACCTTC	CASSTGTADYGYTF
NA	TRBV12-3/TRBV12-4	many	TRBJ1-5	TGTGCCAGCAGTTTCCCAGGTCAGCCCCAGCATTTT	CASSFPGQPQHF
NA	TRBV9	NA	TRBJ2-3	TGTGCCAGCAGCGTAGTAGCCGGAGGAGCTAGCACAGATACGCAGTATTTT	CASSVVAGGASTDTQYF
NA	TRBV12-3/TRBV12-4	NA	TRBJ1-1	TGTGCCAGCATTAGTACAGAGGGCACTGAAGCTTTCTTT	CASISTEGTEAFF
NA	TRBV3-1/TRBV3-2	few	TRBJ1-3	TGTGCCAGCAGCCAAGGTATTCCGGGAGGCTCTGGAAACACCATATATTTT	CASSQGIPGGSGNTIYF
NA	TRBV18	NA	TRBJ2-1	TGTGCCAGCTCACCACCGATGGCAGGGCGATCCAATGAGCAGTTCTTC	CASSPPMAGRSNEQFF
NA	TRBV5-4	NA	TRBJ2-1	TGTGCCAGCAGCTTGGGCGGTAGTTGGTCCAATGAGCAGTTCTTC	CASSLGGSWSNEQFF
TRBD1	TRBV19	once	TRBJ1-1	TGTGCCAGTAGTTCCCGGGACAGGGGGTACACTGAAGCTTTCTTT	CASSSRDRGYTEAFF
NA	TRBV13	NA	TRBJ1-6	TGTGCCAGCAGCTTACTGGGGGGAGCTTCACCCCTCCACTTT	CASSLLGGASPLHF
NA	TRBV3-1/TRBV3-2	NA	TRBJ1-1	TGTGCCAGCAGCCAAGTCCTGGGCCGTCAAAACACTGAAGCTTTCTTT	CASSQVLGRQNTEAFF
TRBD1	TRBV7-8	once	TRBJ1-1	TGTGCCAGCAGCATTAGACAGGGGAACACTGAAGCTTTCTTT	CASSIRQGNTEAFF
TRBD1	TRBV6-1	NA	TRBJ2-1	TGTGCCAGCAGTGAAAGGGACAGGGGTGTCAATGAGCAGTTCTTC	CASSERDRGVNEQFF
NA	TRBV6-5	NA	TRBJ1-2	TGTGCCAGCATAGAGGGTTCCGGTGGTGGCTACACCTTC	CASIEGSGGGYTF
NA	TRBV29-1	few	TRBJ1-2	TGCAGCGTTGGTTCTTCTAACTATGGCTACACCTTC	CSVGSSNYGYTF
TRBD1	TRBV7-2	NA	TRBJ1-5	TGTGCCAGCAGCTTAGCCGGCAGCAGAACAGGGGGTCAGCCCCAGCATTTT	CASSLAGSRTGGQPQHF
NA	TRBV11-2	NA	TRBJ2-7	TGTGCCAGCAGCTTAGCGACAGGGGAGGGGTACGAGCAGTACTTC	CASSLATGEGYEQYF
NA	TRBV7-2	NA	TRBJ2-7	TGTGCCAGCAGCTTAGCGGCAGGGGACTACGAGCAGTACTTC	CASSLAAGDYEQYF
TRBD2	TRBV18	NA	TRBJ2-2	TGTGCCAGCTCACCATGGACTAGCCACACCGGGGAGCTGTTTTTT	CASSPWTSHTGELFF
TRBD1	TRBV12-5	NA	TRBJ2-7	TGTGCTAGTGGTTTCCTCCGGGACAGGGAGCCCTACGAGCAGTACTTC	CASGFLRDREPYEQYF
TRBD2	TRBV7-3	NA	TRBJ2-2	TGTGCCAGCAGCTTATTAGGGCTAGCGGGAGGAAGCACCGGGGAGCTGTTTTTT	CASSLLGLAGGSTGELFF
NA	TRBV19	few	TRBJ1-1	TGTGCCAGTAGTATCGCGGGGGGAATAATGAACACTGAAGCTTTCTTT	CASSIAGGIMNTEAFF
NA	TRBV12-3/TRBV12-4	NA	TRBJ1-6	TGTGCCAGCAGTTTCAGACAGAATTCACCCCTCCACTTT	CASSFRQNSPLHF
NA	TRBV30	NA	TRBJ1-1	TGTGCCTGGAGTAACCGCCAGGGAATGCCTTTCTTT	CAWSNRQGMPFF
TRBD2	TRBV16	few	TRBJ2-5	TGTGCCAGCAGCCAATCAGCGGCTAGCGGCCAAGAGACCCAGTACTTC	CASSQSAASGQETQYF
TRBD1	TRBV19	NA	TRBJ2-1	TGTGCCAGTAGTCCGAGGGGGCTAGCAGCGGCGGAGCAGTTCTTC	CASSPRGLAAAEQFF
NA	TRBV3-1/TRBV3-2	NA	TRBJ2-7	TGTGCCAGCAGCCACGGGGGCTCCTACGAGCAGTACTTC	CASSHGGSYEQYF
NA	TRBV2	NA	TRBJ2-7	TGTGCCAGCGAACGGGAGAGGAAATCCTACGAGCAGTACTTC	CASERERKSYEQYF
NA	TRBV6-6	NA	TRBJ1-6	TGTGCCAGCAGTTACGGACAGAATAATTCACCCCTCCACTTT	CASSYGQNNSPLHF
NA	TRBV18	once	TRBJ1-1	TGTGCCAGCTCACTTCAGGCTCTAAACACTGAAGCTTTCTTT	CASSLQALNTEAFF
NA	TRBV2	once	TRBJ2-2	TGTGCCAGCAGATCCGGACAGCTGAACACCGGGGAGCTGTTTTTT	CASRSGQLNTGELFF
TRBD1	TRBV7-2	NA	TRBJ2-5	TGTGCCAGCAGCTTCCCAGGGGGCCGGGAGACCCAGTACTTC	CASSFPGGRETQYF
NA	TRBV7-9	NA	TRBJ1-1	TGTGCCAGCAGCTTAGAACGGTCGAGGACAGCCATGAACACTGAAGCTTTCTTT	CASSLERSRTAMNTEAFF
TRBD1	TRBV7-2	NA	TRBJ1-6	TGTGCCAGCAGCTTCCGGGACAGTTCCAATTCACCCCTCCACTTT	CASSFRDSSNSPLHF
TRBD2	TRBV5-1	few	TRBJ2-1	TGCGCCAGCAGCTGGGGGACTAGCGGTACACGGTTTGAGCAGTTCTTC	CASSWGTSGTRFEQFF
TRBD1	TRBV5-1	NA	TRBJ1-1	TGCGCCAGCAGCCCCCGACAGGGGAGCACTGAAGCTTTCTTT	CASSPRQGSTEAFF